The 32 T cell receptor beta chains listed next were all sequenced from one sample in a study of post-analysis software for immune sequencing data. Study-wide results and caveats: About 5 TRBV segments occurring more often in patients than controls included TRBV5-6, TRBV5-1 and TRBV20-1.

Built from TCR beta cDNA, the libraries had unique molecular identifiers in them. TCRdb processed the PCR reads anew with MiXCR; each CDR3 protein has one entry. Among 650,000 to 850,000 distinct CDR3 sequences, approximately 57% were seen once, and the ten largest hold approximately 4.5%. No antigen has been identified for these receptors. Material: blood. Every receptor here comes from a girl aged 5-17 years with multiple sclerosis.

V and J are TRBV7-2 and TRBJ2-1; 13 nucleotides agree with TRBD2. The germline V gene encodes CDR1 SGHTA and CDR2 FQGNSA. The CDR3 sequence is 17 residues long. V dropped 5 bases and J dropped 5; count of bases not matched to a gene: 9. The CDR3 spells CASSPGRLAGGDNEQFF. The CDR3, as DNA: TGTGCCAGCAGCCCGGGGCGACTAGCGGGGGGCGACAATGAGCAGTTCTTC.

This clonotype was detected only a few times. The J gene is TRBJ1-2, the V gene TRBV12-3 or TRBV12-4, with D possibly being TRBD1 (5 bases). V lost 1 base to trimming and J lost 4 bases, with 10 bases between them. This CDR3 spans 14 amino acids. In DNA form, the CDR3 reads TGTGCCAGCAGTTTAGGGCGGGGGGTCTATGGCTACACCTTC. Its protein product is CASSLGRGVYGYTF.

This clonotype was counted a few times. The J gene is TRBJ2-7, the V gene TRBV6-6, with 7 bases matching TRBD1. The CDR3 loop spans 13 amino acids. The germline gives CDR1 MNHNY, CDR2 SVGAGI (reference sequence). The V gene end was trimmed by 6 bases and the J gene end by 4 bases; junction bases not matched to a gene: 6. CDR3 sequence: CASRSGTDYEQYF. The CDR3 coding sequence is TGTGCCAGCAGATCCGGGACAGATTACGAGCAGTACTTC.

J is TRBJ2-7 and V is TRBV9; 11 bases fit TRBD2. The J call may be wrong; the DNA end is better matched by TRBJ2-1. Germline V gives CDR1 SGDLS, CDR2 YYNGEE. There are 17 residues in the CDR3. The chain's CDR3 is CASSVIAGGPHYNEQFF. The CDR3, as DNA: TGTGCCAGCAGCGTCATAGCGGGAGGGCCTCACTACAATGAGCAGTTCTTC.

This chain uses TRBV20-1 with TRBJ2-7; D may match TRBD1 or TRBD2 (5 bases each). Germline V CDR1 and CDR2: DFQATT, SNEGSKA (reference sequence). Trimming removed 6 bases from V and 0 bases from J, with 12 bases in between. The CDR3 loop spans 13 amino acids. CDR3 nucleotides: TGCAGTGCAGCCCCGGGGACCTCCTACGAGCAGTACTTC. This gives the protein CSAAPGTSYEQYF.

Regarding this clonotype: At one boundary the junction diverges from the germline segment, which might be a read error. CDR3 bases: TGCAGTGCCAGAGAATGGGCAGGGGGAAAAGAGACCCAGTACTTC. This gives the protein CSAREWAGGKETQYF. The V gene is TRBV20-1, the J gene TRBJ2-5; TRBD1 matches at 7 bases. Germline lookup yields CDR1 DFQATT and CDR2 SNEGSKA (reference sequence). This CDR3 has 15 residues.

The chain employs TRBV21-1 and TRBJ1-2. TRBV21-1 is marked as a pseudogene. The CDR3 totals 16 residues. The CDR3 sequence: CASSKDRRMTNYGYTF. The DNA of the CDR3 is TGTGCCAGCAGCAAAGACCGGCGGATGACTAACTATGGCTACACCTTC.

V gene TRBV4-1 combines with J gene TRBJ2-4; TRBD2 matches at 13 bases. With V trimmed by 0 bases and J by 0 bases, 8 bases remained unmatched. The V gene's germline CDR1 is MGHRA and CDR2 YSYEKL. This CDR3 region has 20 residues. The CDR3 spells CASSQDLETSGGLAKNIQYF. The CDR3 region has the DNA TGCGCCAGCAGCCAAGATTTAGAGACTAGCGGGGGGCTAGCCAAAAACATTCAGTACTTC.

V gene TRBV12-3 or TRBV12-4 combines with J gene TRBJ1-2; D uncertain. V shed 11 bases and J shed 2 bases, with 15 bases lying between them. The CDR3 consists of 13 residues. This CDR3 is CALGKTTNYGYTF. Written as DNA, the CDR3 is TGTGCCCTCGGGAAGACTACCAACTATGGCTACACCTTC.

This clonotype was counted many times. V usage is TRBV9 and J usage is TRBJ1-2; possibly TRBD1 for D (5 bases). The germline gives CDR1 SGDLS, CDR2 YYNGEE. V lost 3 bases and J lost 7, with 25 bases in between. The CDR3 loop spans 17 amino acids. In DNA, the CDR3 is TGTGCCAGCAGCGCCGGAGAAGTCCCTTGGCAGGGTGGTGGCTACACCTTC. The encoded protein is CASSAGEVPWQGGGYTF.

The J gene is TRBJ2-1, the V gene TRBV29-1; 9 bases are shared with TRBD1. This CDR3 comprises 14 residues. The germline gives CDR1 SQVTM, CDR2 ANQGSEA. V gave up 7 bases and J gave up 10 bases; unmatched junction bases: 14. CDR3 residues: CSGALGQGLNEQFF. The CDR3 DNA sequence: TGCAGCGGGGCGCTAGGACAGGGGCTAAACGAGCAGTTCTTC.

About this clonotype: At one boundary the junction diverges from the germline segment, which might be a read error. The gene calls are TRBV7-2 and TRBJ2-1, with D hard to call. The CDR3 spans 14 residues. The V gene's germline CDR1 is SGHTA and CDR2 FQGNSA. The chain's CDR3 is CASSSPQSYDEQFF. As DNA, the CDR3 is TGTGCCAGCAGCTCCCCTCAGTCCTACGATGAGCAGTTCTTC.

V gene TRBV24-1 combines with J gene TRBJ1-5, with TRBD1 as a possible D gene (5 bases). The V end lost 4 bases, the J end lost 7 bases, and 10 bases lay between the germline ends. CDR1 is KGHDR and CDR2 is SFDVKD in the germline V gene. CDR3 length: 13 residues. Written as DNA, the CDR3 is TGTGCCACCAGTGAGGAGGGGAGCCAGCCCCAGCATTTT. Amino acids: CATSEEGSQPQHF.

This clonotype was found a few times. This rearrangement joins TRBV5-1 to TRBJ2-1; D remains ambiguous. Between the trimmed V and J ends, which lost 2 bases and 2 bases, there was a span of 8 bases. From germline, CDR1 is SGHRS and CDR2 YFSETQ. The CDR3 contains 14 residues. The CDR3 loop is CASSFGEPYNEQFF. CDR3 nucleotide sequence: TGCGCCAGCAGCTTCGGAGAGCCCTACAATGAGCAGTTCTTC.

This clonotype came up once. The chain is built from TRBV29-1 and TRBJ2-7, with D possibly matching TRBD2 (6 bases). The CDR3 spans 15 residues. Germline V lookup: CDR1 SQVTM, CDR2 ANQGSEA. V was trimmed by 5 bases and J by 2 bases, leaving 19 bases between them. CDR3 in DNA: TGCAGCGTTTCAGAACTAGGGACTTTAACCTACGAGCAGTACTTC. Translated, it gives CSVSELGTLTYEQYF.

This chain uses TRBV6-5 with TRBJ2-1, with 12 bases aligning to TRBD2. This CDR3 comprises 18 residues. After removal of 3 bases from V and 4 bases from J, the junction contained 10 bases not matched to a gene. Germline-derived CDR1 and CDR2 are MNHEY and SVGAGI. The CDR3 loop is CASSYSPTSGRIYNEQFF. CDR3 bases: TGTGCCAGCAGTTATTCACCCACTAGCGGGAGGATTTACAATGAGCAGTTCTTC.

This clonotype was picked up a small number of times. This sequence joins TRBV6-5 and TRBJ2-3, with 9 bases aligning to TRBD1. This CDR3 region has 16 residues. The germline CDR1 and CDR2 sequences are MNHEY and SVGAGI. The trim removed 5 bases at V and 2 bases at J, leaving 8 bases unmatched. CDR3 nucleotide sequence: TGTGCCAGCAGTAGTGAGGGACAGGGATACACAGATACGCAGTATTTT. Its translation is CASSSEGQGYTDTQYF.

CDR3 sequence (DNA): TGTGCCAGCAGTGAATCCGGGACTGGGGCCAACGTCCTGACTTTC. It codes for CASSESGTGANVLTF. V and J are TRBV25-1 and TRBJ2-6; possibly TRBD2 for D (5 bases). This CDR3 contains 15 residues. Germline V gene lookup returns CDR1 MGHDK and CDR2 SYGVNS. V was cut by 1 base and J by 2 bases, with 6 bases left in between.

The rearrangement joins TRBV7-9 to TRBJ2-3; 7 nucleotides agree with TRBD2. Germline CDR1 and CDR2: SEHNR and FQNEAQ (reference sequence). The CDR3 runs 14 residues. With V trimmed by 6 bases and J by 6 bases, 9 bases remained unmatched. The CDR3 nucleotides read TGTGCCAGCAGGCGAGCGGGGCAGCTGGATACGCAGTATTTT. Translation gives CASRRAGQLDTQYF.

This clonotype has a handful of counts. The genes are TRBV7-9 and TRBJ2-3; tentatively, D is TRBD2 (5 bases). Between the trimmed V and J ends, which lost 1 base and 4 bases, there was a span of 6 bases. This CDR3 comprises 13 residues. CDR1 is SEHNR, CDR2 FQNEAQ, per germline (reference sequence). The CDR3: CASSLVRADTQYF. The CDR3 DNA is TGTGCCAGCAGCTTAGTGAGGGCAGATACGCAGTATTTT.

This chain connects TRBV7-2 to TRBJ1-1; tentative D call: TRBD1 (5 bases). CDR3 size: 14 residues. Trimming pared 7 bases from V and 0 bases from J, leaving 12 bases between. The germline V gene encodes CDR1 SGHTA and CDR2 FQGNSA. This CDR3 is CASTFGTVNTEAFF. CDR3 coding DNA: TGTGCCAGCACCTTCGGGACGGTGAACACTGAAGCTTTCTTT.

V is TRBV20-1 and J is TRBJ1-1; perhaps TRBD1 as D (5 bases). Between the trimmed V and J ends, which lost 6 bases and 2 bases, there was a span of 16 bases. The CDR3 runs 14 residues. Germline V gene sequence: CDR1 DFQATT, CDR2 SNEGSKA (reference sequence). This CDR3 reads CSARKGLGNTEAFF. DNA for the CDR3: TGCAGTGCAAGGAAGGGACTCGGCAACACTGAAGCTTTCTTT.

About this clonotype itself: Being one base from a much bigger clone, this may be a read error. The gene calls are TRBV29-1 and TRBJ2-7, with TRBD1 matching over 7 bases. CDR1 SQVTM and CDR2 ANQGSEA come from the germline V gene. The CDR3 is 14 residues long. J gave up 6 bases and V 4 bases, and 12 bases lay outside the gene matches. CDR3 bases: TGCAGCGTTGCCCCCCAATTGACAGGGAGCGAGCAGTACTTC. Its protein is CSVAPQLTGSEQYF.

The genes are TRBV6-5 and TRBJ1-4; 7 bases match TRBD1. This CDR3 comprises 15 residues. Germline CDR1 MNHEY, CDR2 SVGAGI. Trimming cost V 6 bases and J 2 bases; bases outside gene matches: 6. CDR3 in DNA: TGTGCCAGCAGCTCCCAGGGACAGACTAATGAAAAACTGTTTTTT. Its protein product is CASSSQGQTNEKLFF.

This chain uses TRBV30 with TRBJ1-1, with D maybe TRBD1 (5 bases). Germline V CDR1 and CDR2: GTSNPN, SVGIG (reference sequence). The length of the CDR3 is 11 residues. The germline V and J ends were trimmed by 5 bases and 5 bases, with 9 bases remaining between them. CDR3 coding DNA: TGTGCCTGGGCCAGGGCGACTGAAGCTTTCTTT. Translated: CAWARATEAFF.

In DNA form, the CDR3 reads TGTGCCAGCAGTTACTTCCTTGGACAGAGCCTCTATGGCTACACCTTC. It yields the protein CASSYFLGQSLYGYTF. J is TRBJ1-2 and V is TRBV6-5; D might be TRBD1 (6 bases). Trimming left V 1 base short and J 4 bases short, with 16 bases between. Germline V gene sequence: CDR1 MNHEY, CDR2 SVGAGI. The CDR3 is 16 residues long.

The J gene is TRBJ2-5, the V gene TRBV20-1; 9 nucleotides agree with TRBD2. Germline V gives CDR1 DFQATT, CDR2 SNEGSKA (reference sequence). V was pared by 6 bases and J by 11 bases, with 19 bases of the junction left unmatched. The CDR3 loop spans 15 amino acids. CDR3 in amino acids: CSAPPAGGRLREQYF. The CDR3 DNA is TGCAGTGCCCCCCCAGCGGGAGGCCGTCTACGAGAGCAGTACTTC.

The CDR3 nucleotides read TGTGCCAGCAGCACAATCGGGACTACCACAGATACGCAGTATTTT. Translating it yields CASSTIGTTTDTQYF. The V call is TRBV7-9, the J call TRBJ2-3, with 7 positions matching TRBD2. Germline CDR1 is SEHNR and CDR2 is FQNEAQ (reference sequence). J lost 2 bases, V lost 5 bases, and 7 bases had no gene match. This CDR3 has 15 amino acids.

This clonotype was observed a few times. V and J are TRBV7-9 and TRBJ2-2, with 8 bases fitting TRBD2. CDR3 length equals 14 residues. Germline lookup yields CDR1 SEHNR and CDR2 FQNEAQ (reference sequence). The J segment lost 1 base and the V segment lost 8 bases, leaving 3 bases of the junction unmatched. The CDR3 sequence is CASYSGVNTGELFF. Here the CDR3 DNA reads TGTGCCAGCTATAGCGGGGTGAACACCGGGGAGCTGTTTTTT.

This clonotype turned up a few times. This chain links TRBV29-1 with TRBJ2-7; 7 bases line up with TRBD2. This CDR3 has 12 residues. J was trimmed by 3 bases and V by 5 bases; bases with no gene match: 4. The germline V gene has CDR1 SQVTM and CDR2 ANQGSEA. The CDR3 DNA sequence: TGCAGCGTTCGGGAGGATCTCTACGAGCAGTACTTC. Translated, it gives CSVREDLYEQYF.

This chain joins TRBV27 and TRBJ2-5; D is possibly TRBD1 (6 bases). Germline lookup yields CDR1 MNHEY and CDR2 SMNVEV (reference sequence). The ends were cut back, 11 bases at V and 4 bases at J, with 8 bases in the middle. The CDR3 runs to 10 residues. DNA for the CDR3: TGTGCCCCCAGGGGAGAGACCCAGTACTTC. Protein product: CAPRGETQYF.

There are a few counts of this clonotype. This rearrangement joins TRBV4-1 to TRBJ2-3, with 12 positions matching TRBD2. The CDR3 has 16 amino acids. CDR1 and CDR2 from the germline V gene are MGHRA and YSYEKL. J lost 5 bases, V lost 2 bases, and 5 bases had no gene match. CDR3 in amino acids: CASSQPTSGRKDTQYF. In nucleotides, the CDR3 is TGCGCCAGCAGCCAACCAACTAGCGGGAGGAAAGATACGCAGTATTTT.